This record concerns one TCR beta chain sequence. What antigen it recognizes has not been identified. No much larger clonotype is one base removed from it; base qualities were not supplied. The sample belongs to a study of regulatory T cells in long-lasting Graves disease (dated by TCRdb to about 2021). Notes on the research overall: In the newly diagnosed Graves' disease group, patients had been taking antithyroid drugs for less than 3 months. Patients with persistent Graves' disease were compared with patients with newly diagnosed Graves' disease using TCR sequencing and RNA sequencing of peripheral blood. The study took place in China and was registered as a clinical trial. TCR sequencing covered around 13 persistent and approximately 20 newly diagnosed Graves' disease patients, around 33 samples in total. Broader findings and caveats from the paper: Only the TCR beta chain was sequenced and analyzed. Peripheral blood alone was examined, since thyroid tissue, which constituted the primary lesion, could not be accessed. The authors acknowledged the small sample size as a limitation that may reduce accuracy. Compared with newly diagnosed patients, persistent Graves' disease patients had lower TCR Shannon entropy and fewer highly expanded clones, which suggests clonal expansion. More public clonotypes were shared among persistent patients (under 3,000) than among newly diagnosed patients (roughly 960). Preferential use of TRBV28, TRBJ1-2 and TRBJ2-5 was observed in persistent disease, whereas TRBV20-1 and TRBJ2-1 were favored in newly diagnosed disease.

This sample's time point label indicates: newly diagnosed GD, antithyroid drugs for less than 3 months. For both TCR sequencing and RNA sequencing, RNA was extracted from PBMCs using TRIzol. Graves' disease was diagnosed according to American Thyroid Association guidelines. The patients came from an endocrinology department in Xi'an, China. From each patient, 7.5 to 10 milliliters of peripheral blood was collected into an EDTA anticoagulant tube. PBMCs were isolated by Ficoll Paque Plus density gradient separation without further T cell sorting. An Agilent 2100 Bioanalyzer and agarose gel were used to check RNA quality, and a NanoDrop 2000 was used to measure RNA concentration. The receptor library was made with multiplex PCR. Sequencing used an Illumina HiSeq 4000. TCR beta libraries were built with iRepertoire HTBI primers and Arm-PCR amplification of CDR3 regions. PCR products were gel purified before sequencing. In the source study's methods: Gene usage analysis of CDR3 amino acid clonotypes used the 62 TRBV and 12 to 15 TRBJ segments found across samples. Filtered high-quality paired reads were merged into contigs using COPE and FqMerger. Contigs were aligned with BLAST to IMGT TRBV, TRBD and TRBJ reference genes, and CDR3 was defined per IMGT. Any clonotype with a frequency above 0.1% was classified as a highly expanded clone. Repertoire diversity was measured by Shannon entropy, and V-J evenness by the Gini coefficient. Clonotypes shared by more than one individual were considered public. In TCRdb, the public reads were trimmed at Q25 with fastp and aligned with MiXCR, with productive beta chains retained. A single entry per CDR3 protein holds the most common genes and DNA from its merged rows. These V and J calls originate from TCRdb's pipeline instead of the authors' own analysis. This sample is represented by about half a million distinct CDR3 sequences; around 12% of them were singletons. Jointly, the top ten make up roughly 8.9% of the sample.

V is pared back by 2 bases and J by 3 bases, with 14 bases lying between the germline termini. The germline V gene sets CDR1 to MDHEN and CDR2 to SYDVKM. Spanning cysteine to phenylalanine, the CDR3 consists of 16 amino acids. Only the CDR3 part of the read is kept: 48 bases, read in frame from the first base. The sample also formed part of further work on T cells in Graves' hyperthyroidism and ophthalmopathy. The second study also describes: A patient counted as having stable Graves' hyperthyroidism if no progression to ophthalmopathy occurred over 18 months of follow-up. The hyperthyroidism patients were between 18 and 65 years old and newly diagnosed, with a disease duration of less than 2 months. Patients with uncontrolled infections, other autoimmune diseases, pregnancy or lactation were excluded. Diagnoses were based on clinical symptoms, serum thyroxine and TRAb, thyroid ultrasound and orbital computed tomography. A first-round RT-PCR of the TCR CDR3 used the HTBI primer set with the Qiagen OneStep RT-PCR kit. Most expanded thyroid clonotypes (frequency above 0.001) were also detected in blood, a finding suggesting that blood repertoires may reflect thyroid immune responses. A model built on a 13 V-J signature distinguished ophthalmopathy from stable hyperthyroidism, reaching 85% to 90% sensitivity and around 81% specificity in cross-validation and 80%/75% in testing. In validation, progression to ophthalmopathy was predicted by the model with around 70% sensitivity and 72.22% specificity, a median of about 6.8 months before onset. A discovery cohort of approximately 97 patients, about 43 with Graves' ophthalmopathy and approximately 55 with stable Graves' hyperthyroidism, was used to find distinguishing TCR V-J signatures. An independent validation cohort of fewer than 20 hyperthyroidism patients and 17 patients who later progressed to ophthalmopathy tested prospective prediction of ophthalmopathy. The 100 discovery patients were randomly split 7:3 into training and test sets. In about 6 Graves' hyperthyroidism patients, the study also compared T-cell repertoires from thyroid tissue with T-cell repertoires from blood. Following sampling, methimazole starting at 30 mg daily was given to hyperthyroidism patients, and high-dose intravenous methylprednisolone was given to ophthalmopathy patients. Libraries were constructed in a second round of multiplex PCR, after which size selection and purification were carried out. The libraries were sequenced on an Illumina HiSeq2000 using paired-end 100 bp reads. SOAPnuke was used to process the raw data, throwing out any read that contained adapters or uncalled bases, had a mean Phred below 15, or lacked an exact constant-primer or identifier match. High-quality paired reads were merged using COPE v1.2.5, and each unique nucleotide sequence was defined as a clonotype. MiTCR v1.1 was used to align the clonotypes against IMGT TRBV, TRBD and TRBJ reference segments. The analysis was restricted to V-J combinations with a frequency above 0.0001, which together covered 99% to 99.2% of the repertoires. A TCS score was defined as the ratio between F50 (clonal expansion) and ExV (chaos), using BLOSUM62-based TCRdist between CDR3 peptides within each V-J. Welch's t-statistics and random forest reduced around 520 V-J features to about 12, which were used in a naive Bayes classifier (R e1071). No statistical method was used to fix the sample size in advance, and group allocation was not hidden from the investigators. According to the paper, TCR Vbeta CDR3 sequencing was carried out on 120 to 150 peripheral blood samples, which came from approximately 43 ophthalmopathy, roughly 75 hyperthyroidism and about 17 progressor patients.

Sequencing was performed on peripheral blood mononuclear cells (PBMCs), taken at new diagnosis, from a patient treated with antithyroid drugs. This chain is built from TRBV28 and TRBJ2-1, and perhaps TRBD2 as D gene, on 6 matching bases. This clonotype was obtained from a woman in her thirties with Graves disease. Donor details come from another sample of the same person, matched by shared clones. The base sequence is TGTGCCAGCAGTTTACGACCGGGACTCTACTACAATGAGCAGTTCTTC. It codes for CASSLRPGLYYNEQFF.